This T cell receptor (beta chain) was documented in a study of blood T cells in healthy people across ages. Study-level findings and limits: Shifts in expanded clonotypes may have been confounded by donor CMV status, which was unknown. Higher diversity, along with more naive CD4+ cells, distinguished long-lived donors from aged donors. Samples with more naive T cells showed higher observed beta diversity. While age rose, TCR beta diversity per million T cells dropped in a roughly linear way.

Looked up from germline, CDR1 is MDHEN and CDR2 is SYDVKM. The CDR3 is made up of 14 amino acids. About this clonotype: Its specificity is unknown.

Next came a second PCR, run for roughly 7 to 12 cycles, which used a sample-barcoded 5' primer along with a J-beta primer mix. TCRdb fed the 5' RACE reads into MiXCR, producing one record per CDR3 protein. The table includes around 780,000 distinct CDR3 sequences, approximately 60% detected once. The origin of this receptor is a man aged 35 to 55 in good health. This chain connects TRBV28 to TRBJ2-1; 8 bases line up with TRBD2. The DNA end lines up better with TRBJ2-7; the J call may be wrong. Material for sequencing was blood. The CDR3 bases are TGTGCCAGCAAGGCGGGAGGCTCCTACAATGAGCAGTACTTC. Protein product: CASKAGGSYNEQYF.